This T cell receptor beta chain was observed in a study of metastatic and nonmetastatic thyroid tumors. CDR1 is MNHEY, CDR2 SVGEGT, per germline. The V gene end was trimmed by 6 bases and the J gene end by 2 bases; junction bases not matched to a gene: 5. This CDR3 spans 14 amino acids. This clone is termed large. Among the patients, none had received any treatment before thyroid surgery. Study processing details: Clinicopathological groups supplied CDR3 differences that were used to build a distant-metastasis classifier for papillary thyroid cancer. TCRdb ran MiXCR on the PCR reads. The V and J calls follow TCRdb's processing rather than the paper's. The data hold approximately 7,800 clones, with 25% to 30% observed a single time.

Specimen: tumor tissue. The source is a male donor with papillary thyroid cancer or a benign thyroid nodule (not recorded which). Some clones in this sample may be carry-over from other donors' samples. The V gene is TRBV6-2 or TRBV6-3, the J gene TRBJ2-3; 7 bases fit TRBD1. CDR3 in amino acids: CASSPGQSTDTQYF. The CDR3 coding sequence is TGTGCCAGCAGCCCGGGACAGTCCACAGATACGCAGTATTTT.